The T cell receptor beta chain under discussion was sequenced for a study of blood T cell repertoires in COVID-19. Overall study: Spain, Italy and the United States supplied samples that represented acute and convalescent COVID-19. Sources were T cells, B-cell-depleted T cells, or PBMCs; the material itself was cDNA or gDNA.

Original processing methods: Nucleated cell counts were estimated from reference gene primer amplification. The data were produced by immunoSEQ multiplex PCR, yet TCRdb's version contains in-frame clones alone and is incomplete. Clonal size and the V and J genes are those of that table, whereas D and trimming came from the DNA. Of approximately 94,000 clones in the sample, about 89% were seen once. V was shortened by 5 bases and J by 5 bases, with 21 bases between the two germline ends. Germline loops: CDR1 SGHAT, CDR2 FQNNGV. The CDR3 is 16 residues long. The sequencing sample was made of peripheral blood. This receptor was obtained from a woman aged 45-65 years in a cohort sampled during active COVID-19. The rearrangement links TRBV11-2 to TRBJ2-5; D uncertain. The CDR3: CASSRRGLNDDETQYF. In DNA, the CDR3 is TGTGCCAGCAGCCGCCGTGGGCTAAATGATGATGAGACCCAGTACTTC.